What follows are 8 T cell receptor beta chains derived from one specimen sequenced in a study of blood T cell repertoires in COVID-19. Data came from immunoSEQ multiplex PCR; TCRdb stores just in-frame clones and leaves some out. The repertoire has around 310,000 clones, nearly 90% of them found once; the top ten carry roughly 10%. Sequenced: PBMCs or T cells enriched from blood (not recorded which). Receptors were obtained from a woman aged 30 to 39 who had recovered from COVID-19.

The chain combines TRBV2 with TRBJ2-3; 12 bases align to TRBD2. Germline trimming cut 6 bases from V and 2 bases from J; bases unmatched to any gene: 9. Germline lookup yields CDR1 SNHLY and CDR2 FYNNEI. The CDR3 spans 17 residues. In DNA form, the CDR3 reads TGTGCCAGCAGCGTCCCGGGACTAGCGGGCCCCACAGATACGCAGTATTTT. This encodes CASSVPGLAGPTDTQYF. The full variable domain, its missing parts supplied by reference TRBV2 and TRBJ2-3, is EPEVTQTPSHQVTQMGQEVILRCVPISNHLYFYWYRQILGQKVEFLVSFYNNEISEKSEIFDDQFSVERPDGSNFTLKIRSTKLEDSAMYFCASSVPGLAGPTDTQYFGPGTRLTVL.

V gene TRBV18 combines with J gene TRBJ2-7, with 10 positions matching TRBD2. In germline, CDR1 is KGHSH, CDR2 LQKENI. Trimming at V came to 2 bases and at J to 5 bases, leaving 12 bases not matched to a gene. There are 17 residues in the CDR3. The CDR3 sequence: CASSPSLFSGRVHEQYF. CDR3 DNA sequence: TGTGCCAGCTCACCATCTTTGTTCAGCGGGAGGGTCCACGAGCAGTACTTC.

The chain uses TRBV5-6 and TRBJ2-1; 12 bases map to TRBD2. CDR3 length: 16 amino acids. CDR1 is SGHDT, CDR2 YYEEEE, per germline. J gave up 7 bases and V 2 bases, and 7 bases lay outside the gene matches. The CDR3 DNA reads TGTGCCAGCAGCTTCGGACTAGCGGGATTAGGGAATGAGCAGTTCTTC. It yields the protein CASSFGLAGLGNEQFF. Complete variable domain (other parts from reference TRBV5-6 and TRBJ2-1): DAGVTQSPTHLIKTRGQQVTLRCSPKSGHDTVSWYQQALGQGPQFIFQYYEEEERQRGNFPDRFSGHQFPNYSSELNVNALLLGDSALYLCASSFGLAGLGNEQFFGPGTRLTVL.

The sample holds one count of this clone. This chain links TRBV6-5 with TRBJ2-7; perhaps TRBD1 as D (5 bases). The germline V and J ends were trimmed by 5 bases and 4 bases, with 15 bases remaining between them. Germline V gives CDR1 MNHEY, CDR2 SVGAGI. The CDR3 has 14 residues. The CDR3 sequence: CASSPDRWAYEQYF. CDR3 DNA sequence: TGTGCCAGCAGTCCTGACAGATGGGCTTACGAGCAGTACTTC.

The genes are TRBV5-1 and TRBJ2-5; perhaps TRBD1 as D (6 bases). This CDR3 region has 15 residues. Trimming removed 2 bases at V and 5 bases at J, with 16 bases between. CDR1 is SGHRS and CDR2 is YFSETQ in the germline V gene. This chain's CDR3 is CASSFQQGALETQYF. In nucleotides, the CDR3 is TGCGCCAGCAGCTTCCAACAGGGAGCCTTGGAGACCCAGTACTTC.

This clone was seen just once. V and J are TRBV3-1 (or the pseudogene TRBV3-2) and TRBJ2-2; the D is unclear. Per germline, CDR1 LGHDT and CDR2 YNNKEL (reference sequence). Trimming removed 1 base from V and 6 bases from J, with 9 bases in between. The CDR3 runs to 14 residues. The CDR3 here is CASSQGYPPGELFF. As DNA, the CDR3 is TGTGCCAGCAGCCAAGGCTACCCCCCCGGGGAGCTGTTTTTT.

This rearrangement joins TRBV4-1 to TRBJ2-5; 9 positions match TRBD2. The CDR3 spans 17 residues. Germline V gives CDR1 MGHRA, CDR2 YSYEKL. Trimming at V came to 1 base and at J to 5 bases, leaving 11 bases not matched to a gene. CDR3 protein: CASSQVLAGFHSETQYF. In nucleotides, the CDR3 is TGCGCCAGCAGCCAAGTGCTAGCGGGATTTCATTCGGAGACCCAGTACTTC.

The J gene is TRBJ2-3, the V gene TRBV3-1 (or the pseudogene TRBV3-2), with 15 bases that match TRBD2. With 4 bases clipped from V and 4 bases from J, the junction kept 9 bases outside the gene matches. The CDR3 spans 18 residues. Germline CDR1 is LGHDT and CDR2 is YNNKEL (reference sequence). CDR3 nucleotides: TGTGCCAGCAGCCCCCGCGGGACTAGCGGGAGGATGGCAGATACGCAGTATTTT. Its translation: CASSPRGTSGRMADTQYF.